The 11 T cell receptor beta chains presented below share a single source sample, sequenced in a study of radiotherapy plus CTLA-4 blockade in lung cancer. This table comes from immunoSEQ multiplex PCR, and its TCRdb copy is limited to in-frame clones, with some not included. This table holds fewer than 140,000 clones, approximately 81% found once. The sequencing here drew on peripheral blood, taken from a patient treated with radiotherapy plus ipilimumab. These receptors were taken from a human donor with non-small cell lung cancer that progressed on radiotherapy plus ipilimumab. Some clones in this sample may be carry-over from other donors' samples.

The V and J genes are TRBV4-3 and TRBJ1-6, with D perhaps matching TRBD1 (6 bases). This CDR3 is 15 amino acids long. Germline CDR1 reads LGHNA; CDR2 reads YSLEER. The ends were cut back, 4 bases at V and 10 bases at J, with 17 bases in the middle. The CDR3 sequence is CASSRGPGGNSPLHF. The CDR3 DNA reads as TGCGCCAGCAGCCGGGGGCCAGGTGGGAACTCACCCCTCCACTTT.

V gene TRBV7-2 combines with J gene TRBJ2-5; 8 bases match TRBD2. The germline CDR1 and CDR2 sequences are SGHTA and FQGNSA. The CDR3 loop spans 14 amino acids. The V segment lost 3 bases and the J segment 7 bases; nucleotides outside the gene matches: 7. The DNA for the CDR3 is TGTGCCAGCAGCTTTACAGGACTAGCTGGGACCCAGTACTTC. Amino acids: CASSFTGLAGTQYF.

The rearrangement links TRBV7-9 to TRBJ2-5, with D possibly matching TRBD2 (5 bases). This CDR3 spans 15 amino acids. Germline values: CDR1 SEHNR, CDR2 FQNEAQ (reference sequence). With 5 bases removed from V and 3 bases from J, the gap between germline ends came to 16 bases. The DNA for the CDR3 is TGTGCCAGCAGCGCCAATCCCGGGAAAAAAGAGACCCAGTACTTC. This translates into CASSANPGKKETQYF.

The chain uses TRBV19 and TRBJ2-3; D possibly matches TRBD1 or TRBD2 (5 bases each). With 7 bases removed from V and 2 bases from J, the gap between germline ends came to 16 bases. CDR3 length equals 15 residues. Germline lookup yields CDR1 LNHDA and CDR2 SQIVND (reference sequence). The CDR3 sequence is CASIGEQDNTDTQYF. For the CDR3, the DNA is TGTGCCAGTATAGGGGAGCAGGACAACACAGATACGCAGTATTTT.

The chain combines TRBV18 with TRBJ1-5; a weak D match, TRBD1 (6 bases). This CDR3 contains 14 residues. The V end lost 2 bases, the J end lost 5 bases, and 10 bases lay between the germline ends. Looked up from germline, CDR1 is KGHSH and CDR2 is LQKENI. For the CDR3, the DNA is TGTGCCAGCTCACCATTGGCAGGGGATCAGCCCCAGCATTTT. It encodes CASSPLAGDQPQHF.

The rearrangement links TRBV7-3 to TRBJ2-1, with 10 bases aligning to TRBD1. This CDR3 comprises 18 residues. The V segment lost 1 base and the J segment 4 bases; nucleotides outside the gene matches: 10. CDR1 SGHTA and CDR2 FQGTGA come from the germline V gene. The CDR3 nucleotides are TGTGCCAGCAGCTTAATCGGCCGCCGGGACAGGGGATACAATGAGCAGTTCTTC. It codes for CASSLIGRRDRGYNEQFF.

CDR3 loop: CASSEAAIHSGNTIYF. CDR3 coding DNA: TGTGCCAGTAGTGAGGCAGCCATCCACTCTGGAAACACCATATATTTT. The V gene is TRBV19, the J gene TRBJ1-3; D unclear. This CDR3 has 16 residues. Trimming took 5 bases from V and 0 from J, leaving 14 bases between them. The germline gives CDR1 LNHDA, CDR2 SQIVND (reference sequence).

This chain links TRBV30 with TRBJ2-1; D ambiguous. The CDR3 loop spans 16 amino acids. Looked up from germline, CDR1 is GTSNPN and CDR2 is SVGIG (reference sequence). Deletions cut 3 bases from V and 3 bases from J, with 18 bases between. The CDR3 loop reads CAWSVGPAFYYNEQFF. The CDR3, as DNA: TGTGCCTGGAGCGTTGGTCCCGCCTTCTACTACAATGAGCAGTTCTTC.

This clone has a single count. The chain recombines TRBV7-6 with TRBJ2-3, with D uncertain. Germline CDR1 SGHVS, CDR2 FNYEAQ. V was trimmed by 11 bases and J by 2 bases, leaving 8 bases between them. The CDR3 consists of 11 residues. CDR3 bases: TGTGCCGGCCCAGCCACAGATACGCAGTATTTT. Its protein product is CAGPATDTQYF.

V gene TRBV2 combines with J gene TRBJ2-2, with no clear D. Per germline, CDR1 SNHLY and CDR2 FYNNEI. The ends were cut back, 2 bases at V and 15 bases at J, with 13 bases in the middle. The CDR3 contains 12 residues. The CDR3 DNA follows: TGTGCCAGCAGTGAAAGGGCTTTCCAGGTGTTTTTT. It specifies CASSERAFQVFF. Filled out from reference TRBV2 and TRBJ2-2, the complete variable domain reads EPEVTQTPSHQVTQMGQEVILRCVPISNHLYFYWYRQILGQKVEFLVSFYNNEISEKSEIFDDQFSVERPDGSNFTLKIRSTKLEDSAMYFCASSERAFQVFFGEGSRLTVL.

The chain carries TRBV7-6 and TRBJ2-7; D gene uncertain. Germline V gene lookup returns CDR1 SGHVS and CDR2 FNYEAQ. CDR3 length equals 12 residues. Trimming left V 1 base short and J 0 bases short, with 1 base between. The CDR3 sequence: CASSLVSYEQYF. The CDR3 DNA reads TGTGCCAGCAGCTTAGTCTCCTACGAGCAGTACTTC.